This TCR beta chain was sequenced during a study of identical twins. This CDR3 is built from 13 residues. From the 5' RACE reads, TCRdb called clonotypes with MiXCR, one entry per CDR3 protein. The repertoire holds some 1,600,000 distinct CDR3 sequences, with less than 40% as singletons. Study outcomes and limitations: Weaker excess twin sharing was observed in beta out-of-frame sequences. Modelling approaches yielded underestimates of out-of-frame TCR alpha sharing between monozygotic twins. Insertions were fewer in abundant cord blood beta clonotypes, whereas memory repertoires showed none of this pattern.

This clonotype was seen more than once but under ten times. Its specificity is not known. Sequencing was carried out using cord blood. This clonotype was obtained from a newborn girl in good health. The chain uses TRBV21-1 and TRBJ1-4; TRBD1, the table's D call, lacks a check against the DNA. TRBV21-1 is a documented pseudogene. CDR3 sequence: CAKLGQANEKLFF. The CDR3 DNA reads TGTGCCAAACTGGGACAGGCTAATGAAAAACTGTTTTTT.